Below, 26 T cell receptor beta chains from the same sample are listed, as sequenced in a study of blood T cell repertoires in COVID-19. The data were produced by immunoSEQ multiplex PCR, yet TCRdb's version contains in-frame clones alone and is incomplete. The profile shows around 150,000 clones, more than 70% of them singletons. The source material was PBMCs or T cells enriched from blood (not recorded which). The receptors stem from a man between 40 and 49 years old who had recovered from COVID-19.

The chain employs TRBV7-9 and TRBJ1-5; 9 positions match TRBD1. Germline V gene sequence: CDR1 SEHNR, CDR2 FQNEAQ (reference sequence). The ends lost 4 bases at V and 1 base at J; junction bases unmatched: 8. The CDR3 runs to 17 residues. The chain's CDR3 is CASSSGQGIGSNQPQHF. Here the CDR3 DNA reads TGTGCCAGCAGCTCAGGACAGGGGATCGGCAGCAATCAGCCCCAGCATTTT.

The chain joins TRBV19 to TRBJ2-6; 7 nucleotides line up with TRBD1. The V gene end was trimmed by 5 bases and the J gene end by 0 bases; junction bases not matched to a gene: 1. Looked up from germline, CDR1 is LNHDA and CDR2 is SQIVND (reference sequence). The CDR3 spans 15 residues. The CDR3 DNA is TGTGCCAGTAGTTGGGACAGCTCTGGGGCCAACGTCCTGACTTTC. Amino acid sequence: CASSWDSSGANVLTF.

There are a few counts of this clone. J is TRBJ1-2 and V is TRBV19; 7 bases are a match to TRBD1. After removal of 10 bases from V and 1 base from J, the junction contained 9 bases not matched to a gene. The length of the CDR3 is 14 residues. Germline V lookup: CDR1 LNHDA, CDR2 SQIVND (reference sequence). The CDR3 region has the DNA TGTGCCACTCTAGAGACAGGGCGTAACTATGGCTACACCTTC. Translating gives CATLETGRNYGYTF.

The chain couples TRBV5-8 to TRBJ2-5; D is undetermined. Germline-derived CDR1 and CDR2 are SGHTS and YDEGEE. V was pared by 4 bases and J by 2 bases, with 9 bases between. This CDR3 has 13 amino acids. The CDR3 is CASSGPLQETQYF. The DNA of the CDR3 is TGTGCCAGCAGCGGGCCATTACAAGAGACCCAGTACTTC.

The chain uses TRBV5-1 and TRBJ1-1; D might be TRBD1 (5 bases). Germline V lookup: CDR1 SGHRS, CDR2 YFSETQ. The germline V and J ends were trimmed by 4 bases and 5 bases, with 15 bases remaining between them. The CDR3 runs 14 residues. CDR3 sequence (DNA): TGCGCCAGCAGCCCGACCAGGGCGGGGACTGAAGCTTTCTTT. Residues: CASSPTRAGTEAFF.

The rearrangement joins TRBV27 to TRBJ2-4; no reliable D call. CDR1 is MNHEY and CDR2 is SMNVEV in the germline V gene (reference sequence). Trimming shortened V by 6 bases and J by 9 bases, and 15 bases separated the two germline ends. This CDR3 region has 13 residues. The CDR3 nucleotides read TGTGCCAGCAGAGATCTCCAGGTCAGCATTCAGTACTTC. Protein product: CASRDLQVSIQYF.

V and J are TRBV18 and TRBJ1-1; 8 bases map to TRBD1. The trim removed 6 bases at V and 5 bases at J, leaving 11 bases unmatched. This CDR3 comprises 15 residues. Germline CDR1 is KGHSH and CDR2 is LQKENI. CDR3 DNA: TGTGCCAGCTCTCCAGAACAGGGGGGGAGGACTGAAGCTTTCTTT. Protein sequence: CASSPEQGGRTEAFF.

This clone was detected once. The CDR3 here is CASSGGAEEKLFF. CDR3 bases: TGTGCCAGCAGCGGCGGGGCGGAGGAAAAACTGTTTTTT. The rearrangement joins TRBV5-4 to TRBJ1-4; a weak D match, TRBD1 (5 bases). V lost 4 bases and J 8 bases, leaving 12 bases between the germline ends. This CDR3 is 13 amino acids long. From germline, CDR1 is SGHNT and CDR2 YYREEE (reference sequence).

The V and J genes are TRBV7-8 and TRBJ2-3; possible D gene TRBD2, 5 bases. The CDR3 length is 19 residues. Per the germline V gene, CDR1 is SGHVS and CDR2 is FQNEAQ. V dropped 0 bases and J dropped 0 bases, with 19 bases sitting between them. Written as DNA, the CDR3 is TGTGCCAGCAGCTTAGCGAGTCGAGCGACCCCGGGGAGCACAGATACGCAGTATTTT. This codes for CASSLASRATPGSTDTQYF.

This clone was found a few times. V is TRBV12-3 or TRBV12-4 and J is TRBJ1-1, with D unclear. The V and J ends lost 2 bases and 8 bases respectively, with 9 bases between them. This CDR3 spans 12 amino acids. The CDR3 reads CASSLNLPEAFF. DNA for the CDR3: TGTGCCAGCAGTTTAAACTTGCCCGAAGCTTTCTTT.

The chain carries TRBV19 and TRBJ1-4, with TRBD1 matching 7 bases. Trimming cost V 5 bases and J 8 bases; bases outside gene matches: 8. Per germline, CDR1 LNHDA and CDR2 SQIVND (reference sequence). This CDR3 has 14 residues. CDR3 protein: CASSSKGAGEKLFF. The DNA of the CDR3 is TGTGCCAGTAGTTCCAAGGGGGCGGGAGAAAAACTGTTTTTT.

The rearrangement links TRBV6-5 to TRBJ1-1; maybe TRBD1 (6 bases). CDR3 size: 14 residues. CDR1 and CDR2 (germline): MNHEY, SVGAGI. The ends were cut back, 10 bases at V and 1 base at J, with 16 bases in the middle. The CDR3 reads CATRGGGKNTEAFF. In DNA, the CDR3 is TGTGCCACTCGAGGGGGGGGGAAGAACACTGAAGCTTTCTTT.

The chain links TRBV30 to TRBJ1-5; no definite D call. The CDR3 covers 13 residues. Germline assignment: CDR1 GTSNPN and CDR2 SVGIG (reference sequence). Between the trimmed V and J ends, which lost 2 bases and 4 bases, there was a span of 9 bases. The CDR3, as DNA: TGTGCCTGGAGTCGGGAGACTAATCAGCCCCAGCATTTT. Protein sequence: CAWSRETNQPQHF.

About this clone: This sample includes further DNA sequences coding for the same CDR3. J is TRBJ1-1 and V is TRBV5-1; 7 nucleotides align to TRBD1. In germline, CDR1 is SGHRS, CDR2 YFSETQ. V lost 0 bases, J lost 7 bases, and 3 bases stayed unmatched. The CDR3 sequence is 13 residues long. The CDR3 DNA reads as TGCGCCAGCAGCTTGGGACAGGGCGGTGAAGCTTTCTTT. It specifies CASSLGQGGEAFF.

This clone has just a few counts. The rearrangement links TRBV7-2 to TRBJ1-1; no definite D call. Germline lookup yields CDR1 SGHTA and CDR2 FQGNSA. The CDR3 loop spans 13 amino acids. Trimming shortened V by 3 bases and J by 3 bases, and 8 bases separated the two germline ends. CDR3 nucleotide sequence: TGTGCCAGCAGCTTCTGGCGGGACACTGAAGCTTTCTTT. Its protein is CASSFWRDTEAFF. Drawing the rest from reference TRBV7-2 and TRBJ1-1, the complete variable domain is GAGVSQSPSNKVTEKGKDVELRCDPISGHTALYWYRQSLGQGLEFLIYFQGNSAPDKSGLPSDRFSAERTGGSVSTLTIQRTQQEDSAVYLCASSFWRDTEAFFGQGTRLTVV.

In its sample, this clone was seen once. The V call is TRBV6-6, the J call TRBJ1-1; no clear D gene. The germline V gene has CDR1 MNHNY and CDR2 SVGAGI (reference sequence). The CDR3 loop spans 15 amino acids. V was clipped by 2 bases and J by 1 base, with 11 bases between them. The CDR3 DNA follows: TGTGCCAGCAGTTACGAGGCCCTGACGAACACTGAAGCTTTCTTT. Amino acids: CASSYEALTNTEAFF.

J is TRBJ1-2 and V is TRBV27, with D unclear. The CDR3 spans 14 residues. Looked up from germline, CDR1 is MNHEY and CDR2 is SMNVEV (reference sequence). The V gene lost 1 base and the J gene lost 8 bases, with 14 bases spanning the gap. CDR3 nucleotides: TGTGCCAGCAGTTTATACGCGGGTAGTCGAGGCTACACCTTC. It is translated as CASSLYAGSRGYTF.

The chain employs TRBV5-4 and TRBJ1-6, with no clear D. The germline gives CDR1 SGHNT, CDR2 YYREEE (reference sequence). The CDR3 runs to 17 residues. Trimming cost V 0 bases and J 4 bases, with 14 bases left between them. This CDR3 reads CASSLGLDEGYNSPLHF. The CDR3 DNA is TGTGCCAGCAGCTTGGGCTTGGATGAGGGTTATAATTCACCCCTCCACTTT.

The chain is built from TRBV19 and TRBJ2-2; 8 nucleotides align to TRBD1. Germline CDR1 and CDR2: LNHDA and SQIVND (reference sequence). The junction had 7 bases not matched to a gene; V was cut back by 7 bases and J by 0 bases. The CDR3 spans 16 residues. The CDR3 protein is CASTLGQGPNTGELFF. Here the CDR3 DNA reads TGTGCCAGTACCTTAGGACAGGGCCCGAACACCGGGGAGCTGTTTTTT.

This clone was recorded once. The DNA for the CDR3 is TGTGCCAGCAGTTTAACGCAGGGCACCGGGGAGCTGTTTTTT. It translates to CASSLTQGTGELFF. The rearrangement joins TRBV27 to TRBJ2-2, with a tentative D call TRBD1 (5 bases). V was cut by 2 bases and J by 4 bases, with 8 bases left in between. Germline V gene data show CDR1 as MNHEY and CDR2 as SMNVEV (reference sequence). The CDR3 spans 14 residues.

The chain employs TRBV7-2 and TRBJ1-5; D is possibly TRBD1 (5 bases). The CDR3 consists of 14 residues. V dropped 4 bases and J dropped 5 bases, with 12 bases sitting between them. CDR1 and CDR2 (germline): SGHTA, FQGNSA. CDR3 in DNA: TGTGCCAGCAGCTCCCGGGGGAGTTATCAGCCCCAGCATTTT. It is translated as CASSSRGSYQPQHF. Full variable domain (missing parts from reference TRBV7-2 and TRBJ1-5): GAGVSQSPSNKVTEKGKDVELRCDPISGHTALYWYRQSLGQGLEFLIYFQGNSAPDKSGLPSDRFSAERTGGSVSTLTIQRTQQEDSAVYLCASSSRGSYQPQHFGDGTRLSIL.

This clone was detected only once. The chain combines TRBV12-3 or TRBV12-4 with TRBJ1-2; TRBD1 is a possible D gene (5 bases). Trimming shortened V by 5 bases and J by 8 bases, and 9 bases separated the two germline ends. CDR3 length: 11 amino acids. The CDR3 loop reads CASSETEGYTF. For the CDR3, the DNA is TGTGCCAGCAGTGAGACAGAAGGCTACACCTTC.

The genes are TRBV2 and TRBJ1-5; the D is unclear. The CDR3 covers 16 residues. Trimming took off 4 bases at V and 4 bases at J, with 17 bases between the two ends. CDR1 and CDR2 (germline): SNHLY, FYNNEI. CDR3 sequence reads: CASSGHGGRANQPQHF. CDR3 DNA: TGTGCCAGCAGTGGTCACGGAGGGAGGGCGAATCAGCCCCAGCATTTT.

This clone came up once. At one end the junction does not follow the germline gene, possibly because of a read error. This chain links TRBV29-1 with TRBJ1-2, with D uncertain. The CDR3 sequence is 8 residues long. Germline CDR1 and CDR2: SQVTM and ANQGSEA. The CDR3 DNA reads as TGCAGCACCGATCCTAATTTCTTC. Translated: CSTDPNFF. The full variable domain, in which reference TRBV29-1 and TRBJ1-2 provide the parts outside the CDR3, is SAVISQKPSRDICQRGTSLTIQCQVDSQVTMMFWYRQQPGQSLTLIATANQGSEATYESGFVIDKFPISRPNLTFSTLTVSNMSPEDSSIYLCSTDPNFFGSGTRLTVV.

The V and J genes are TRBV5-6 and TRBJ1-3; D unclear. The CDR3 spans 13 residues. V lost 5 bases and J lost 0, with 6 bases in between. Germline lookup yields CDR1 SGHDT and CDR2 YYEEEE. CDR3 sequence (DNA): TGTGCCAGCAGTTACGGCTCTGGAAACACCATATATTTT. It translates to CASSYGSGNTIYF.

This chain connects TRBV7-3 to TRBJ2-3; possible D gene TRBD2, 7 bases. The germline gives CDR1 SGHTA, CDR2 FQGTGA. Trimming removed 2 bases at V and 0 bases at J, with 12 bases between. This CDR3 is built from 16 residues. Written as DNA, the CDR3 is TGTGCCAGCAGCTTATCTACGGGGGGCAGCACAGATACGCAGTATTTT. The encoded protein is CASSLSTGGSTDTQYF.